The 8 T cell receptor beta chains in this list originate from one sample, sequenced in a study of blood T cell repertoires in COVID-19 (dated by TCRdb to about 2020). Libraries were made using the immunoSEQ multiplex PCR assay. In its TCRdb copy, this immuneACCESS table keeps in-frame sequences only and misses some clones. Where compared with another copy, unresolved V genes explain less than half of these, and the others have no known cause. Across this sample there are some 210,000 clones, with around 86% seen only once. 8.5% to 10% of the sample belongs to the ten largest clones. Input material: PBMCs or T cells enriched from blood (not recorded which). All receptors derive from a woman aged 45-65 years with acute COVID-19.

This sequence joins TRBV29-1 and TRBJ1-2; the D gene is possibly TRBD1 (5 bases). Germline V gene lookup returns CDR1 SQVTM and CDR2 ANQGSEA. With 7 bases removed from V and 2 bases from J, the gap between germline ends came to 14 bases. This CDR3 has 13 amino acids. CDR3 region: CSAKRDSNYGYTF. The DNA for the CDR3 is TGCAGCGCTAAACGAGACAGCAACTATGGCTACACCTTC.

This clone was counted a few times. The V and J genes are TRBV11-2 and TRBJ2-5, with TRBD1 identical over 9 bases. CDR1 and CDR2 from the germline V gene are SGHAT and FQNNGV. V trimming: 0 bases; J trimming: 5 bases; junction bases outside the gene matches: 10. The CDR3 totals 17 residues. CDR3 sequence reads: CASSLDPVQGAFETQYF. The CDR3 DNA sequence: TGTGCCAGCAGCTTAGATCCGGTACAGGGGGCGTTTGAGACCCAGTACTTC.

The table lists this clone with a count of one. The chain joins TRBV18 to TRBJ2-5; TRBD1 matches at 7 bases. Germline CDR1 and CDR2: KGHSH and LQKENI. The CDR3 is 15 residues long. With V trimmed by 3 bases and J by 5 bases, 9 bases remained unmatched. In DNA form, the CDR3 reads TGTGCCAGCTCACCCCAAGGACAGGCAAGGGAGACCCAGTACTTC. Translated: CASSPQGQARETQYF.

The chain recombines TRBV4-3 with TRBJ2-7, with D maybe TRBD1 (7 bases). The V and J ends lost 4 bases and 4 bases respectively, with 17 bases between them. This CDR3 spans 15 amino acids. Germline loops: CDR1 LGHNA, CDR2 YSLEER. The CDR3 protein is CASSRRTGGGYEQYF. The CDR3 DNA reads TGCGCCAGCAGCCGTAGGACAGGTGGAGGGTACGAGCAGTACTTC.

The gene calls are TRBV7-9 and TRBJ2-7; D is unclear. V shed 3 bases and J shed 5 bases, with 5 bases lying between them. This CDR3 has 11 residues. The germline gives CDR1 SEHNR, CDR2 FQNEAQ (reference sequence). CDR3 in amino acids: CASSFTDEQYF. Written as DNA, the CDR3 is TGTGCCAGCAGCTTTACGGACGAGCAGTACTTC.

This CDR3 reads CASSQEPTGVPSYNEQFF. In DNA form, the CDR3 reads TGCGCCAGCAGCCAAGAGCCTACCGGGGTACCCTCCTACAATGAGCAGTTCTTC. J is TRBJ2-1 and V is TRBV4-3, with D possibly TRBD2 on 5 matching bases. CDR1 and CDR2 from the germline V gene are LGHNA and YSLEER. This CDR3 contains 18 residues. The V and J ends lost 0 bases and 0 bases respectively, with 15 bases between them.

V gene TRBV2 combines with J gene TRBJ2-7; 15 nucleotides agree with TRBD2. Germline V gene data show CDR1 as SNHLY and CDR2 as FYNNEI. This CDR3 spans 13 amino acids. V dropped 8 bases and J dropped 8; count of bases not matched to a gene: 4. CDR3 protein: CASGTSGGYQQYF. CDR3 nucleotide sequence: TGTGCCAGCGGGACTAGCGGGGGGTATCAGCAGTACTTC.

A few counts support this clone. The chain joins TRBV28 to TRBJ2-1; tentatively, D is TRBD2 (5 bases). The V and J ends lost 5 bases and 8 bases respectively, with 22 bases between them. CDR1 is MDHEN and CDR2 is SYDVKM in the germline V gene. The CDR3 contains 16 residues. CDR3 in DNA: TGTGCCAGCAGTACACCCGGGATCCGTGGGGATCATGAGCAGTTCTTC. It is translated as CASSTPGIRGDHEQFF.